This passage covers 23 T cell receptor beta chains from one sample sequenced in a study of Graves' ophthalmopathy and Graves' hyperthyroidism (dated by TCRdb to 2016 to 2019). The instrument given in TCRdb is Illumina HiSeq 2000. For repertoire sequencing, TCR beta CDR3 regions were amplified from RNA transcripts. The first round was an RT-PCR using HTBI primers with the Qiagen OneStep RT-PCR kit, and this first round was followed by a second-round multiplex PCR, then size selection and purification. TCRdb reanalyzed the raw reads on its own, using fastp at Q25 for trimming and MiXCR for clone calling, and kept in-frame beta chains. CDR3 protein duplicates are merged, each entry listing the most common genes and DNA. This sample is represented by 300,000 to 450,000 distinct CDR3 sequences; 17% of them were singletons. In total, the top ten clones hold 2% to 3% of the sample. Sequenced input: peripheral blood. The receptor set was obtained from an adult woman with stable Graves' hyperthyroidism.

Many counts were recorded for this clonotype. V is TRBV29-1 and J is TRBJ1-1; D gene unclear. CDR1 is SQVTM and CDR2 is ANQGSEA in the germline V gene. The CDR3 sequence is 13 residues long. V lost 7 bases to trimming and J lost 1 base, with 13 bases between them. The CDR3 loop reads CSAMGTGNTEAFF. The CDR3 nucleotides read TGCAGCGCGATGGGAACTGGGAACACTGAAGCTTTCTTT.

This chain uses TRBV10-3 with TRBJ1-1; TRBD1 aligns across 7 bases. Unmatched junction bases numbered 12, after V lost 3 bases and J lost 5 bases. In germline, CDR1 is ENHRY, CDR2 SYGVKD. CDR3 length equals 16 residues. CDR3 bases: TGTGCCATCAGTGAAATCTCGGTGACAGGGTTAACTGAAGCTTTCTTT. It specifies CAISEISVTGLTEAFF.

This clonotype was recorded once. The gene calls are TRBV2 and TRBJ1-3; D is unresolved. V lost 2 bases to trimming and J lost 0 bases, with 5 bases between them. This CDR3 is 14 amino acids long. In germline, CDR1 is SNHLY, CDR2 FYNNEI. The CDR3 region has the DNA TGTGCCAGCAGTGAAAGCCCCTCTGGAAACACCATATATTTT. Its protein is CASSESPSGNTIYF.

This clonotype was counted many times. The chain is built from TRBV6-1 and TRBJ2-3; 10 nucleotides match TRBD2. The CDR3 extends over 16 amino acids. Germline CDR1 MNHNS, CDR2 SASEGT. With V trimmed by 1 base and J by 5 bases, 6 bases remained unmatched. The CDR3 sequence: CASSEEAGGPLDTQYF. CDR3 bases: TGTGCCAGCAGTGAAGAAGCGGGAGGGCCGTTAGATACGCAGTATTTT.

This chain links TRBV28 with TRBJ2-7; the match to TRBD1 covers 9 bases. V shed 5 bases, J shed 3 bases, and the junction held 8 bases outside the gene matches. This CDR3 contains 15 residues. Germline loops: CDR1 MDHEN, CDR2 SYDVKM. The CDR3 here is CASSLSGQGNYEQYF. The CDR3 region has the DNA TGTGCCAGCAGTCTATCGGGACAGGGCAACTACGAGCAGTACTTC.

This clonotype has at least ten counts. The rearrangement joins TRBV20-1 to TRBJ1-2; D is perhaps TRBD1 (6 bases). This CDR3 is 14 amino acids long. The germline V gene encodes CDR1 DFQATT and CDR2 SNEGSKA (reference sequence). V shed 6 bases and J shed 5 bases, with 19 bases lying between them. CDR3 sequence (DNA): TGCAGTGCCCAGAGGGGGGCCGGGGAATATGGCTACACCTTC. It yields the protein CSAQRGAGEYGYTF.

A few counts support this clonotype. V gene TRBV24-1 combines with J gene TRBJ2-2; unclear D gene. The CDR3 loop spans 14 amino acids. Germline V CDR1 and CDR2: KGHDR, SFDVKD. V lost 7 bases and J 2 bases, leaving 10 bases between the germline ends. The CDR3 coding sequence is TGTGCCACCAGAGACACGGTTAACACCGGGGAGCTGTTTTTT. Amino acid sequence: CATRDTVNTGELFF.

The table lists this clonotype with a few counts. This chain links TRBV11-2 with TRBJ2-2; 8 bases fit TRBD1. Germline V gene lookup returns CDR1 SGHAT and CDR2 FQNNGV. J gave up 5 bases and V 1 base, and 6 bases lay outside the gene matches. The CDR3 has 16 amino acids. As DNA, the CDR3 is TGTGCCAGCAGCTTAGGACAGGGGCGAGGGACCGGGGAGCTGTTTTTT. Translated, it gives CASSLGQGRGTGELFF.

This clonotype was observed a handful of times. The chain links TRBV5-5 to TRBJ2-7; the match to TRBD2 covers 11 bases. The germline gives CDR1 SGHKS, CDR2 YYEKEE (reference sequence). The J segment lost 6 bases and the V segment lost 4 bases, leaving 12 bases of the junction unmatched. The CDR3 totals 16 residues. The CDR3 DNA is TGTGCCAGCAGCGCACTTCCACTAGCGGGAGACGGCGAGCAGTACTTC. Protein: CASSALPLAGDGEQYF.

Many counts were recorded for this clonotype. V gene TRBV20-1 combines with J gene TRBJ2-7; TRBD2 matches at 9 bases. CDR3 length: 15 residues. Germline assignment: CDR1 DFQATT and CDR2 SNEGSKA (reference sequence). V lost 3 bases, J lost 4 bases, and 10 bases stayed unmatched. In DNA, the CDR3 is TGCAGTGCTAGTGAGGGTAGCGGGAGCTTGTACGAGCAGTACTTC. It translates to CSASEGSGSLYEQYF.

This clonotype was seen ten or more times. The chain couples TRBV20-1 to TRBJ1-2, with 8 bases matching TRBD1. The CDR3 length is 17 residues. V shed 5 bases and J 5 bases; nucleotides not matched to a gene: 19. CDR1 is DFQATT, CDR2 SNEGSKA, per germline (reference sequence). The CDR3, as DNA: TGCAGTGCTGGAGTCTCGACTGAGATAAGGACAGGGTATGGCTACACCTTC. This codes for CSAGVSTEIRTGYGYTF.

In its sample, this clonotype was seen many times. The chain joins TRBV4-3 to TRBJ1-2; 9 nucleotides match TRBD1. CDR3 size: 18 residues. From germline, CDR1 is LGHNA and CDR2 YSLEER. The J segment lost 3 bases and the V segment lost 3 bases, leaving 14 bases of the junction unmatched. Here the CDR3 reads CASSHLRDREGWDYGYTF. The CDR3 region has the DNA TGCGCCAGCAGCCATCTCCGGGACAGGGAAGGGTGGGACTATGGCTACACCTTC.

This clonotype was picked up many times. The V and J genes are TRBV12-3 or TRBV12-4 and TRBJ2-7; D not resolved. The CDR3 extends over 15 amino acids. With 1 base removed from V and 1 base from J, the gap between germline ends came to 11 bases. The CDR3 nucleotides are TGTGCCAGCAGTTTAGGAGCGTTCGGATCCTACGAGCAGTACTTC. Translating gives CASSLGAFGSYEQYF.

This clonotype was seen many times. This sequence joins TRBV6-1 and TRBJ2-6; TRBD2 might be the D (6 bases). Per the germline V gene, CDR1 is MNHNS and CDR2 is SASEGT. V was pared by 4 bases and J by 1 base, with 11 bases between. This CDR3 is built from 16 residues. This chain's CDR3 is CASSVLAGSGANVLTF. The CDR3 nucleotides are TGTGCCAGCAGTGTTTTGGCGGGATCTGGGGCCAACGTCCTGACTTTC.

V and J are TRBV28 and TRBJ1-1, with D possibly being TRBD1 (6 bases). V lost 6 bases to trimming and J lost 3 bases, with 11 bases between them. Germline V CDR1 and CDR2: MDHEN, SYDVKM. This CDR3 is 13 amino acids long. As DNA, the CDR3 is TGTGCCAGCAGCAGGGGCCTGGACACTGAAGCTTTCTTT. Its translation: CASSRGLDTEAFF.

About this clonotype itself: A read error may be the cause here, since a much bigger clone is one base away. The chain combines TRBV20-1 with TRBJ2-4; D is possibly TRBD1 or TRBD2 (5 bases each). This CDR3 is built from 14 residues. Germline V gene data show CDR1 as DFQATT and CDR2 as SNEGSKA (reference sequence). CDR3 amino acids: CSAPSGTVKNVQYF. The CDR3 DNA follows: TGCAGTGCCCCCTCCGGGACCGTCAAAAACGTTCAGTACTTC.

The J gene is TRBJ2-5, the V gene TRBV12-3 or TRBV12-4, with D hard to call. The CDR3 extends over 14 amino acids. V was cut by 2 bases and J by 2 bases, with 9 bases left in between. CDR3 amino acids: CASSLSRRQETQYF. DNA of the CDR3: TGTGCCAGCAGTTTAAGTCGGCGTCAAGAGACCCAGTACTTC.

This clonotype was counted at least ten times. This rearrangement joins TRBV29-1 to TRBJ2-5; 15 nucleotides match TRBD2. The CDR3 loop spans 15 amino acids. The J segment lost 5 bases and the V segment lost 1 base, leaving 2 bases of the junction unmatched. Germline CDR1 reads SQVTM; CDR2 reads ANQGSEA. CDR3 amino acids: CSVEGGLAGGETQYF. In nucleotides, the CDR3 is TGCAGCGTTGAAGGCGGACTAGCGGGAGGGGAGACCCAGTACTTC.

The V gene is TRBV19, the J gene TRBJ2-3; 9 bases agree with TRBD1. V shed 5 bases and J 3 bases; nucleotides not matched to a gene: 9. Per the germline V gene, CDR1 is LNHDA and CDR2 is SQIVND (reference sequence). The CDR3 runs to 16 residues. This chain's CDR3 is CASSFDRGMGTDTQYF. Written as DNA, the CDR3 is TGTGCCAGTAGTTTCGACAGGGGGATGGGAACAGATACGCAGTATTTT.

The sample holds many counts of this clonotype. The rearrangement joins TRBV3-1 to TRBJ2-5; TRBD1 is a possible D gene (5 bases). V was pared by 5 bases and J by 4 bases, with 17 bases between. This CDR3 has 15 residues. Germline V lookup: CDR1 LGHDT, CDR2 YNNKEL (reference sequence). This CDR3 reads CASSGEGAVTETQYF. CDR3 sequence (DNA): TGTGCCAGCAGCGGGGAAGGGGCAGTGACAGAGACCCAGTACTTC.

As to this clonotype: This may come from a read error, since a much larger clone is one base off. The chain recombines TRBV30 with TRBJ1-1; TRBD1 is a possible D gene (5 bases). CDR3 length: 12 residues. The germline V and J ends were trimmed by 4 bases and 5 bases, with 11 bases remaining between them. Looked up from germline, CDR1 is GTSNPN and CDR2 is SVGIG (reference sequence). The CDR3 is CAWMGGGTEAFF. The DNA for the CDR3 is TGTGCCTGGATGGGGGGTGGTACTGAAGCTTTCTTT.

This clonotype has at least ten counts. The J gene is TRBJ2-7, the V gene TRBV7-6; 7 bases line up with TRBD2. The CDR3 is 15 amino acids. Germline CDR1 is SGHVS and CDR2 is FNYEAQ. V trimming: 5 bases; J trimming: 3 bases; junction bases outside the gene matches: 10. The CDR3 sequence: CASSLEASGGYEQYF. Written as DNA, the CDR3 is TGTGCCAGCAGCCTCGAGGCTAGCGGAGGCTACGAGCAGTACTTC.

The table lists this clonotype with many counts. The chain carries TRBV11-2 and TRBJ2-7, with 7 bases matching TRBD2. V gave up 0 bases and J gave up 3 bases; unmatched junction bases: 11. This CDR3 spans 17 amino acids. Per germline, CDR1 SGHAT and CDR2 FQNNGV. The CDR3 region has the DNA TGTGCCAGCAGCTTAGAGAGGGGAGGGAATAGGATCTACGAGCAGTACTTC. Protein product: CASSLERGGNRIYEQYF.